This T cell receptor (beta chain) was sequenced for a study of regulatory T cells in long-lasting Graves disease. The study, taken as a whole, reports: Patients with persistent disease shared 2,741 public clonotypes, outpacing the roughly 1,000 shared by new patients.

Time point indicated: newly diagnosed GD, antithyroid drugs for less than 3 months. The TCR library was made from RNA that had been extracted from PBMCs in TRIzol. V shed 5 bases and J 6 bases; nucleotides not matched to a gene: 4. The CDR3 extends over 14 amino acids. Per germline, CDR1 DFQATT and CDR2 SNEGSKA (reference sequence). This clonotype appeared many times. Antigen unknown. Arm-PCR of CDR3 regions with iRepertoire HTBI primers generated TCR beta libraries. TCRdb recomputed calls from the multiplex PCR reads with MiXCR, one row per CDR3 protein. Among 500,000 or so distinct CDR3 sequences listed, roughly 17% were seen once. The sample was also reused in another study, on T cells in Graves' hyperthyroidism and ophthalmopathy.

The rearrangement joins TRBV20-1 to TRBJ2-1, with 13 bases matching TRBD2. The specimen was peripheral blood mononuclear cells (PBMCs), collected at new diagnosis, from a patient treated with antithyroid drugs. This TCR was recovered from a middle-aged man with Graves disease. CDR3 coding DNA: TGCAGTGCTGTCGGACTAGCGGGGGCCAATGAGCAGTTCTTC. Amino acids: CSAVGLAGANEQFF.